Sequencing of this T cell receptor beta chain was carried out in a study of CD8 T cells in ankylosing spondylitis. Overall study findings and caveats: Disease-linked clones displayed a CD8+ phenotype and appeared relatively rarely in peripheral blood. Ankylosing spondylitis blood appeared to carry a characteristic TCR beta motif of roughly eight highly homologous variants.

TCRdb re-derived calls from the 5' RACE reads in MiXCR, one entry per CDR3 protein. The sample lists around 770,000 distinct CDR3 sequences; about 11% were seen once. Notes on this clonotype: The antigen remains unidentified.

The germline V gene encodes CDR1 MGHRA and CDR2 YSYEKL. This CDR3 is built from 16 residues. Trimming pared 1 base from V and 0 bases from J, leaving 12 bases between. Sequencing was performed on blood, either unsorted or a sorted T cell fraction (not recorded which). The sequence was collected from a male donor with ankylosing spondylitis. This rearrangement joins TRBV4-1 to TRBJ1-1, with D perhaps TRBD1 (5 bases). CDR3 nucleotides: TGCGCCAGCAGCCAAGGGAGGGGCAACTTGAACACTGAAGCTTTCTTT. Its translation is CASSQGRGNLNTEAFF.